This T cell receptor beta chain came from a study of T cell clonotyping in hematopoietic cell transplantation (TCRdb year 2021). At the level of the whole study: Recipient samples taken before transplant were obtained following cytoreduction. A total of 135 blood samples were collected in the study from 35 to 45 consecutive transplant recipients and their related donors. Recruitment of patients ran from September 2015 to early 2017, and follow-up continued until September 2020 or until death.

The time point label, read with the paper, signifies: recipient sample about 28 days before transplant, after cytoreduction. Blood samples were obtained from recipients approximately 28 days before transplant and at days 30, 100 and 180 after transplant. Nuclei Lysis Solution was used to extract genomic DNA from fresh or cryopreserved unfractionated peripheral blood mononuclear cells. TCR beta CDR3 regions were amplified from genomic DNA with the immunoSEQ assay, a bias-controlled multiplex PCR using V- and J-specific primers. In a second PCR step, a proprietary barcode and Illumina adapter sequences were attached to the CDR3 amplicons. CDR3 libraries were sequenced on an Illumina MiSeq instrument. As for the original processing: Export and quality control were done with immunoSEQ Analyzer 3.0, while downstream analyses used R Bioconductor and Immunarch. Repertoire metrics were calculated using only productive rearrangements within the normalized downsampled data set. In the normalized cohort, clonotypes with more than 5 templates were defined as pathologically expanded. The Inverse Simpson Index was used to measure repertoire diversity. To capture all clonotypes, CMV-specificity analyses were performed on the non-normalized data set. This is the immuneACCESS table as TCRdb keeps it, with only in-frame sequences that have V and J called. A part of the clones is gone; compared with another copy, unresolved V genes explain less than half, and the rest is unexplained. The V and J calls and clone size come from that table; D and trimming were worked out from the DNA. Here the sample has about 7,400 clones; 88% occur a single time. The ten largest clonotypes hold approximately 6.5% of the sample.

Trimming takes 2 bases from V and 2 bases from J, and the germline ends sit 1 base apart. Based on the germline V gene, the CDR1 and CDR2 sequences are SNHLY and FYNNEI. The CDR3 covers 12 residues, taking in both the cysteine and the phenylalanine. Only the CDR3 region is kept as DNA, spanning 36 bases read in frame from base 1. Comments on this clone: Its antigen is still unknown. Within one base of it there is no much larger clone, and no base qualities were kept.

Study-wide conclusions, independent of this receptor: The sample size was limited, and because cells were not sorted, the contributions of CD4 and CD8 repertoires could not be separated. A decrease in recipient TCR diversity was observed after transplant, and a progressive increase in pathologically expanded clonotypes was seen from day 30 to day 180. Recipient repertoires showed only a small fraction of overlap with donor repertoires, and over 95% appeared de novo at the given depth. Broader posttransplant TCR repertoire diversity was predicted by donor and pretransplant recipient Inverse Simpson Index values.

Here the sequenced sample was peripheral blood mononuclear cells, taken before stem cell transplant. The chain was built from TRBV2 and TRBJ1-3; the D gene remains uncertain. The sequence derives from a man in his sixties with acute myeloid leukemia. Some clones in this sample may be carry-over from other donors' samples. The CDR3 is CASSETGNTIYF. The base sequence is TGTGCCAGCAGTGAAACTGGAAACACCATATATTTT.